This T cell receptor beta chain was identified in a study of CD8+ T cells in alopecia areata. Sequencing used cDNA as its template, made by extracting RNA and reverse transcribing it. Only in-frame clones appear in the TCRdb table, and some are missing; sequencing was by immunoSEQ multiplex PCR. The profile covers 120,000 or so clones, with 61% appearing a single time and around 5.7% taken by the ten largest. Study-level findings and limits: Especially in alopecia totalis/universalis, lesional scalp showed greater clonality than normal scalp did. Clonality in the scalp and expanded CD8+ clones ranked among the top 100 were significantly decreased by tofacitinib.

Treatment in this sample: oral pan-JAK inhibitor, 5-10 mg twice daily. As part of sample collection, lesional scalp punch biopsies and peripheral blood were taken from alopecia areata patients. Only a few counts were recorded for this clone. Its antigen is as yet unknown. The CDR3 totals 17 residues. Trimming took 5 bases from V and 0 from J, leaving 18 bases between them. In germline, CDR1 is LNHNV, CDR2 YYDKDF (reference sequence). Sequencing used CD4+ T cells sorted from blood, obtained at week 4, from a patient treated with tofacitinib. The chain joins TRBV15 to TRBJ2-3; a possible D gene is TRBD2 (5 bases). The TCR was taken from a human donor with alopecia areata. The CDR3 coding sequence is TGTGCCACCAGCCCTGGTGAGGCGGAGCGGAGCACAGATACGCAGTATTTT. Protein sequence: CATSPGEAERSTDTQYF.